This T cell receptor (beta chain) originates from a study of response to subunit inactivated influenza vaccine. A single record per CDR3 protein comes from TCRdb applying MiXCR to the RT-PCR reads. The profile shows about 480,000 distinct CDR3 sequences, roughly 13% of them singletons. Study conclusions and caveats: The authors put forward the suggestion that each seasonal influenza vaccination may bring in only a limited number of new T cells.

A few counts support this clonotype. What it binds is not known. Germline lookup yields CDR1 SGHRS and CDR2 YFSETQ. V gave up 2 bases and J gave up 0 bases, with 8 bases separating them. The CDR3 spans 14 residues. Sample: PBMCs from blood, taken roughly 45 days after vaccination. The sequence came from a man aged 45-65 years who received an inactivated influenza vaccine. V usage is TRBV5-1 and J usage is TRBJ1-1; D gene unclear. The CDR3, as DNA: TGCGCCAGCAGCTTTTTTGACTTGAACACTGAAGCTTTCTTT. It encodes CASSFFDLNTEAFF.